This T cell receptor (beta chain) was sequenced in a study of human T cells and chemical hapten exposure (dated by TCRdb to about 2021). Looking at the study overall: For sensitization, 2% DPC in acetone was applied to a 2 cm by 2 cm area of upper inner arm skin. Throughout the roughly 24-week study period, patients were also given weekly therapeutic DPC doses on the scalp. Patch testing on the upper back used Finn chambers containing 0.01% DPC, with scoring done after 6 days according to International Contact Dermatitis Research Group standards. The patient cohort, mostly female, included alopecia areata with under or over 50% scalp involvement, alopecia totalis and alopecia universalis. Libraries were pooled for sequencing, and per-sample TCR yields varied mainly because of small differences in library volumes within the pool. In alopecia patients, the study followed how the peripheral blood TCR repertoire changed in vivo over primary and secondary sensitization to diphenylcyclopropenone (DPC), a hapten. Blood was sampled from patients pre-sensitization (week 0) and at 2, 6 and about 24 weeks after DPC sensitization. For TCR sequencing, blood came from some 31 alopecia patients at anywhere from one to four time points (pre-sensitization, 2, 6 and 24 weeks).

Library creation used RACE. These reads were obtained on a NextSeq 500. During library preparation, unique molecular identifiers were attached to individual cDNA molecules so that TCRs could be counted quantitatively and reproducibly. For every blood RNA sample, sequencing covered both the TCR alpha and TCR beta chains. On the study's bioinformatics: The median number of TCRs per sample was some 100,000, ranging from about 23,224 to 700,000. The Decombinator software suite was used to annotate V, J and CDR3 in the TCR reads. To make PS versus PT1 abundance plots, every sample was subsampled to the same number of TCRs (28,000). Expanded TCRs were defined as absent before sensitization and observed at least eight times at the 2-week time point. TCRdb reprocessed the public reads (quality trimming at Q25 with fastp, clone calling with MiXCR) and kept in-frame beta chains. Rows are combined by CDR3 protein, so each entry shows the most common genes and DNA. Clone size and V and J calls follow TCRdb, not the original study. This sample comprises 250,000 or so distinct CDR3 sequences, approximately 8% of them detected only once. In total, the top ten clones hold around 1.2% of the sample.

Turning to this clonotype: Its antigen is not yet known. The record has no base qualities; no much larger clone is one base away.

Taken from the germline V gene (reference sequence), the CDR1 and CDR2 loops are DFQATT and SNEGSKA. Trimming takes 5 bases from V and 2 bases from J, and the germline ends sit 13 bases apart. From the cysteine up to the phenylalanine, the CDR3 has a length of 13 residues. This entry keeps only the CDR3 DNA: 39 bases, framed from base 1. Sample time point, as interpreted from the label and publication: pre-sensitization, week 0. The treatment or condition label, as the study defines it: therapeutic diphenylcyclopropenone sensitization with weekly scalp DPC. Blood at each patch-test visit was drawn before the patch test was applied. Eligible patients were aged 18 to 70, diagnosed with alopecia, deemed suitable for DPC therapy, and excluded if pregnant. Total RNA was extracted from unfractionated whole blood collected in Tempus Blood RNA tubes. Study-wide findings and limitations: A positive correlation was found between the number of PT1 expanded TCRs and patch test score, with significance reached at thresholds 8, 16 and 32 but not 4. Compared with pre-sensitization or healthy control sets, expanded TCRs formed significantly more large CDR3 similarity clusters, which is consistent with antigen-driven responses. The number of TCRs above 1 in 1000 frequency did not change with DPC sensitization; there was no evidence of global repertoire structure alterations. After repeated subsampling, the strength of the expansion versus patch-test correlation and the threshold at which it became significant changed. Because every patient had alopecia, a presumed autoimmune disease, the patients' immune response might differ from that of healthy individuals.

The chain is assembled from TRBV20-1 and TRBJ2-7; the D gene could be either TRBD1 or TRBD2, each agreeing at 5 bases. The sample was whole blood, taken in connection with sensitization to the hapten diphenylcyclopropenone (DPC). The receptor was isolated from a man aged 18 to 30 with alopecia areata. Some clones in this sample may be carry-over from other donors' samples. The CDR3 sequence is CSAGGRVAYEQYF. The nucleotide sequence reads TGCAGTGCTGGGGGACGGGTTGCCTACGAGCAGTACTTC.